The clone carrying this T cell receptor (beta chain) was detected only a few times. The data derive from a study of T cell responses to AZD1222 COVID-19 vaccine. TCRdb's table, derived via immunoSEQ multiplex PCR, lists solely in-frame clones and lacks some. The sample shows under 200,000 clones, over 80% of them seen only once. V trimming: 4 bases; J trimming: 10 bases; junction bases outside the gene matches: 11. Germline V gene data show CDR1 as SGHTA and CDR2 as FQGNSA. The CDR3 length is 16 residues. V and J are TRBV7-2 and TRBJ1-6; 9 bases are a match to TRBD1. This specimen consisted of peripheral blood, obtained on day 0 of AZD1222 vaccination. The clonotype originates from an adult in good health. CDR3 nucleotides: TGTGCCAGCAGCTCTGTCCCGGGACAGGGAGGGTCACCCCTCCACTTT. Protein: CASSSVPGQGGSPLHF.